What follows are 21 T cell receptor beta chains derived from one specimen sequenced in a study of HIV-infected children after antiretroviral therapy interruption. The TCR library was built from RNA with a 3' RACE protocol and unique molecular identifiers. TCRdb re-called the 3' RACE reads with MiXCR, one entry per CDR3 protein. This table holds 45,000 to 50,000 distinct CDR3 sequences, around 4% found once. Treatment here: PENTA 11 planned treatment interruption arm or continuous ART arm. The sample here was CD45RA+ CD4+ T cells from PBMCs, pooled from several time points, taken from a donor given antiretroviral therapy, either interrupted or continuous. This sample's subset: naive CD4+ CD45RA+ CD45RO- T cells. Source of these receptors: a pool of human donors with HIV.

Notes on this clonotype: One end of the junction fails to match germline, which may point to a read error. The CDR3 protein is CSVEDPVWPGHLF. DNA for the CDR3: TGCAGCGTTGAAGATCCCGTCTGGCCAGGACACCTCTTC. The chain couples TRBV29-1 to TRBJ2-5, with D tentatively TRBD1 (5 bases). This CDR3 region has 13 residues. From germline, CDR1 is SQVTM and CDR2 ANQGSEA.

This clonotype occurred many times. The chain employs TRBV2 and TRBJ2-5, with 10 bases that match TRBD2. After removal of 7 bases from V and 1 base from J, the junction contained 9 bases not matched to a gene. This CDR3 is built from 16 residues. Per germline, CDR1 SNHLY and CDR2 FYNNEI. In nucleotides, the CDR3 is TGTGCCAGCAATCACTTTAGCGGGGGGTCCCAAGAGACCCAGTACTTC. This gives the protein CASNHFSGGSQETQYF. Together with reference TRBV2 and TRBJ2-5, the CDR3 gives the full variable domain: EPEVTQTPSHQVTQMGQEVILRCVPISNHLYFYWYRQILGQKVEFLVSFYNNEISEKSEIFDDQFSVERPDGSNFTLKIRSTKLEDSAMYFCASNHFSGGSQETQYFGPGTRLLVL.

This clonotype appeared many times. This rearrangement joins TRBV29-1 to TRBJ2-3; a weak D match, TRBD2 (5 bases). V gave up 3 bases and J gave up 1 base, with 11 bases separating them. The CDR3 length is 14 residues. Per germline, CDR1 SQVTM and CDR2 ANQGSEA. CDR3: CSVEPGMGTDTQYF. The CDR3 DNA follows: TGCAGCGTTGAGCCGGGGATGGGCACAGATACGCAGTATTTT.

This clonotype was picked up many times. The chain recombines TRBV27 with TRBJ2-7; maybe TRBD1 (6 bases). Trimming stripped 6 bases from V and 0 bases from J, with 9 bases between. Germline CDR1 and CDR2: MNHEY and SMNVEV (reference sequence). The CDR3 has 13 residues. CDR3: CASSPDSSYEQYF. CDR3 bases: TGTGCCAGCAGCCCGGACAGCTCCTACGAGCAGTACTTC.

The sample holds many counts of this clonotype. The DNA for the CDR3 is TGTGCCAGCAGAGTCGAGGGGAATGAGCAGTTCTTC. It yields the protein CASRVEGNEQFF. The chain couples TRBV2 to TRBJ2-1; perhaps D is TRBD1 or TRBD2 (5 bases each). Trimming left V 6 bases short and J 7 bases short, with 10 bases between. The CDR3 runs 12 residues. The germline V gene has CDR1 SNHLY and CDR2 FYNNEI.

This clonotype was counted many times. The chain couples TRBV2 to TRBJ1-1; D is undetermined. V was pared by 8 bases and J by 1 base, with 8 bases between. Germline loops: CDR1 SNHLY, CDR2 FYNNEI. The length of the CDR3 is 12 residues. The CDR3: CASARWNTEAFF. The CDR3 DNA sequence: TGTGCCAGCGCGAGATGGAACACTGAAGCTTTCTTT. Together with reference TRBV2 and TRBJ1-1, the CDR3 gives the full variable domain: EPEVTQTPSHQVTQMGQEVILRCVPISNHLYFYWYRQILGQKVEFLVSFYNNEISEKSEIFDDQFSVERPDGSNFTLKIRSTKLEDSAMYFCASARWNTEAFFGQGTRLTVV.

The sample holds many counts of this clonotype. The V and J genes are TRBV6-7 and TRBJ1-2; D gene ambiguous. TRBV6-7 belongs to the ORF category, with a function that is uncertain. The CDR3 length is 11 residues. Trimming left V 4 bases short and J 7 bases short, with 7 bases between. The CDR3 protein is CASSSVRGYTF. The DNA of the CDR3 is TGTGCCAGCAGTTCCGTACGTGGCTACACCTTC.

This clonotype was detected many times. V gene TRBV28 combines with J gene TRBJ2-3; weak D call: TRBD1 (5 bases). Trimming took 6 bases from V and 9 from J, leaving 13 bases between them. Germline V lookup: CDR1 MDHEN, CDR2 SYDVKM. The CDR3 runs to 12 residues. In DNA, the CDR3 is TGTGCCAGCAGCACCCAAAGGGGCACGCAGTATTTT. Translating it yields CASSTQRGTQYF.

The rearrangement uses TRBV28 and TRBJ2-7, with 9 bases identical to TRBD1. The germline CDR1 and CDR2 sequences are MDHEN and SYDVKM. V shed 4 bases and J 4 bases; nucleotides not matched to a gene: 8. This CDR3 region has 15 residues. For the CDR3, the DNA is TGTGCCAGCAGTTCGGGACAGGGAGGAGGATACGAGCAGTACTTC. This gives the protein CASSSGQGGGYEQYF. Based on the CDR3 plus reference TRBV28 and TRBJ2-7, the full variable domain is DVKVTQSSRYLVKRTGEKVFLECVQDMDHENMFWYRQDPGLGLRLIYFSYDVKMKEKGDIPEGYSVSREKKERFSLILESASTNQTSMYLCASSSGQGGGYEQYFGPGTRLTVT.

This clonotype was counted many times. This rearrangement joins TRBV6-4 to TRBJ2-2; 7 nucleotides agree with TRBD1. The germline gives CDR1 MRHNA, CDR2 SNTAGT. J was trimmed by 6 bases and V by 4 bases; bases with no gene match: 5. The length of the CDR3 is 14 residues. CDR3 nucleotide sequence: TGTGCCAGCAGTGGAGAGGGGGCGGCCGGGGAGCTGTTTTTT. Its translation: CASSGEGAAGELFF.

This clonotype has just a few counts. The rearrangement links TRBV11-2 to TRBJ2-1, with unresolved D. The length of the CDR3 is 10 residues. Deletions cut 3 bases from V and 10 bases from J, with 4 bases between. Germline values: CDR1 SGHAT, CDR2 FQNNGV. CDR3 amino acids: CASSLGEQFF. The CDR3 DNA reads TGTGCCAGCAGCTTGGGGGAGCAGTTCTTC.

This clonotype was detected many times. V is TRBV1 and J is TRBJ2-1. TRBV1 is labeled a pseudogene. The CDR3 totals 16 residues. CDR3 in amino acids: CTSSQESESSYNEQFF. The CDR3 DNA follows: TGCACCAGCAGCCAAGAAAGTGAGAGCTCCTACAATGAGCAGTTCTTC.

This clonotype was picked up many times. The chain joins TRBV12-3 or TRBV12-4 to TRBJ2-5; TRBD2 might be the D (5 bases). The CDR3 is 13 residues long. V gave up 3 bases and J gave up 6 bases, with 11 bases separating them. The CDR3 spells CASSFKRSQTQYF. The DNA for the CDR3 is TGTGCCAGCAGTTTTAAGCGGTCGCAGACCCAGTACTTC.

V usage is TRBV11-3 and J usage is TRBJ2-1; D is undetermined. Germline V lookup: CDR1 SGHNT, CDR2 YENEEA. This CDR3 has 11 residues. The ends were cut back, 3 bases at V and 7 bases at J, with 4 bases in the middle. The CDR3 nucleotides read TGTGCCAGCAGCTTTCGGAATGAGCAGTTCTTC. Amino acids: CASSFRNEQFF.

The chain employs TRBV12-3 or TRBV12-4 and TRBJ1-6; the match to TRBD1 covers 9 bases. The CDR3 has 15 residues. Trimming removed 6 bases from V and 5 bases from J; junction bases left unmatched: 5. The CDR3 loop is CASSPGQGNNSPLHF. The CDR3 DNA reads TGTGCCAGCAGCCCGGGACAGGGAAATAATTCACCCCTCCACTTT.

This clonotype came up many times. The chain couples TRBV7-2 to TRBJ1-5; possibly TRBD1 for D (6 bases). The CDR3 runs to 15 residues. The ends were cut back, 2 bases at V and 7 bases at J, with 15 bases in the middle. Germline V gene lookup returns CDR1 SGHTA and CDR2 FQGNSA. Written as DNA, the CDR3 is TGTGCCAGCAGCTTATACAGGGAAGGAGGGCAGCCCCAGCATTTT. Encoded protein: CASSLYREGGQPQHF.

This clonotype occurred many times. This chain joins TRBV20-1 and TRBJ2-5, with D perhaps being TRBD1 or TRBD2 (5 bases each). Germline CDR1 DFQATT, CDR2 SNEGSKA (reference sequence). The ends were cut back, 6 bases at V and 4 bases at J, with 15 bases in the middle. This CDR3 region has 13 residues. Written as DNA, the CDR3 is TGCAGTGCCAGGGACCGCTGGCCAGAGACCCAGTACTTC. As protein: CSARDRWPETQYF.

This clonotype was seen many times. V is TRBV27 and J is TRBJ2-3; 7 nucleotides line up with TRBD2. The trim removed 10 bases at V and 3 bases at J, leaving 10 bases unmatched. The length of the CDR3 is 14 residues. CDR1 and CDR2 from the germline V gene are MNHEY and SMNVEV (reference sequence). CDR3 DNA: TGTGCCACCGGTTCGGCGCGGGGGACAGATACGCAGTATTTT. This encodes CATGSARGTDTQYF.

The gene calls are TRBV6-5 and TRBJ2-5; 8 nucleotides agree with TRBD1. Germline trimming cut 0 bases from V and 5 bases from J; bases unmatched to any gene: 5. Germline values: CDR1 MNHEY, CDR2 SVGAGI. The CDR3 contains 15 residues. The CDR3 DNA reads TGTGCCAGCAGTTACTCGAGGACAGGGACGGAGACCCAGTACTTC. Translating gives CASSYSRTGTETQYF.

Written as DNA, the CDR3 is TGTGCCACCAGTGATGCACAGGGGAGGACCCAGTACTTC. This gives the protein CATSDAQGRTQYF. The chain carries TRBV24-1 and TRBJ2-5, with 7 bases that match TRBD1. The CDR3 contains 13 residues. CDR1 and CDR2 (germline): KGHDR, SFDVKD. V trimming: 3 bases; J trimming: 7 bases; junction bases outside the gene matches: 4.

This clonotype was detected only a few times. V gene TRBV5-1 combines with J gene TRBJ2-3; no firm D call. CDR1 is SGHRS and CDR2 is YFSETQ in the germline V gene. The CDR3 has 12 amino acids. V lost 2 bases and J 3 bases, leaving 4 bases between the germline ends. The CDR3 sequence is CASSLITDTQYF. As DNA, the CDR3 is TGCGCCAGCAGCTTAATAACAGATACGCAGTATTTT.